This T cell receptor (beta chain) is from a study of vaccination and CD4 T cells after COVID-19. Across the study: Some control cultures received a CEFX pool, which served as the positive control. Others received an HIV-1 Nef pool or no peptide.

CDR3 length equals 21 residues. CDR1 and CDR2 (germline): MNHEY, SVGEGT. V was shortened by 2 bases and J by 3 bases, with 29 bases between the two germline ends. On this clonotype itself: What it binds is unknown.

Treatment of the sample: roughly nine-day PBMC culture with coronavirus spike peptide pools or control peptides (ViraFEST assay). CD4+ T-cell collection from the unexposed donor predated the COVID-19 pandemic (2011-2018). ViraFEST used peptide pools to expand antigen-specific T cells, then sequenced TCRs. Sequencing of the DNA from cultured CD4+ T cells was carried out with the Oncomine TCR Beta short-read assay. In TCRdb, the PCR reads were re-called with MiXCR into one record per CDR3 protein. The sample consists of over 5,500 distinct CDR3 sequences, around half of them appearing once. The V gene is TRBV6-2 or TRBV6-3, the J gene TRBJ1-5; D gene ambiguous. Sequencing used CD4+ T cells from blood, cultured in vitro. The receptor was isolated from a human donor in good health. The CDR3 loop is CASSYLFENWLPGRHNQPQHF. CDR3 DNA sequence: TGTGCCAGCAGTTACCTCTTCGAAAACTGGCTTCCAGGCAGACACAATCAGCCCCAGCATTTT.